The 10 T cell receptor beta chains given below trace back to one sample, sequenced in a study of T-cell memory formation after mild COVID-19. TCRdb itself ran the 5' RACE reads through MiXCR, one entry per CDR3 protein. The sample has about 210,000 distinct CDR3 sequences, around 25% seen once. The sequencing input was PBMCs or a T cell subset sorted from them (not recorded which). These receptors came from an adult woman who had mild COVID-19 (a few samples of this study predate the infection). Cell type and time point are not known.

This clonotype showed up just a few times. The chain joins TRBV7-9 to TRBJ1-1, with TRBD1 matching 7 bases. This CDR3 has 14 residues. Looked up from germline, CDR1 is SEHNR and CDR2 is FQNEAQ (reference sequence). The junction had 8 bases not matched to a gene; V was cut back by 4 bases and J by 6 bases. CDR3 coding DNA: TGTGCCAGCAGCTGGCCCCGACAGGGCGCTGAAGCTTTCTTT. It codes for CASSWPRQGAEAFF. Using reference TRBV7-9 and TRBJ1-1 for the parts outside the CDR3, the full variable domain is DTGVSQNPRHKITKRGQNVTFRCDPISEHNRLYWYRQTLGQGPEFLTYFQNEAQLEKSRLLSDRFSAERPKGSFSTLEIQRTEQGDSAMYLCASSWPRQGAEAFFGQGTRLTVV.

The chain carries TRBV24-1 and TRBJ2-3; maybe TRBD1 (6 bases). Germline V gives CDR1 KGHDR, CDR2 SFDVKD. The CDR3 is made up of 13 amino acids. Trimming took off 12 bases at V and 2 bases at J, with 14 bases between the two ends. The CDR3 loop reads CASAGAFTDTQYF. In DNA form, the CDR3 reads TGTGCCTCTGCAGGGGCCTTCACAGATACGCAGTATTTT.

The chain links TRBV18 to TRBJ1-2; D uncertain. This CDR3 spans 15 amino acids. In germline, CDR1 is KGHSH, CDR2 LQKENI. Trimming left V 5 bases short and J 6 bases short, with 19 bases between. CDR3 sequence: CASSKRSTNEDGYTF. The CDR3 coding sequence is TGTGCCAGCTCAAAGAGAAGCACTAACGAGGATGGCTACACCTTC.

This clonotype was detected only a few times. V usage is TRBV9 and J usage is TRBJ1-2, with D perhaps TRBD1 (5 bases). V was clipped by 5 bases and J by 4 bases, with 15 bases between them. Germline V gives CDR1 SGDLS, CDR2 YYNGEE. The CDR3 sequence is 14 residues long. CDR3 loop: CASRDEQAVYGYTF. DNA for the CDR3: TGTGCCAGCAGGGACGAACAGGCCGTCTATGGCTACACCTTC.

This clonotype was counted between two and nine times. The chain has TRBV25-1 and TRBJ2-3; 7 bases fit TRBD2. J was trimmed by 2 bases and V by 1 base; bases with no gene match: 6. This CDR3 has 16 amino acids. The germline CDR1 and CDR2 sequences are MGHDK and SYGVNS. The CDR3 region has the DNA TGTGCCAGCAGTGAATTTGGCGCGGGAGCCACAGATACGCAGTATTTT. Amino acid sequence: CASSEFGAGATDTQYF.

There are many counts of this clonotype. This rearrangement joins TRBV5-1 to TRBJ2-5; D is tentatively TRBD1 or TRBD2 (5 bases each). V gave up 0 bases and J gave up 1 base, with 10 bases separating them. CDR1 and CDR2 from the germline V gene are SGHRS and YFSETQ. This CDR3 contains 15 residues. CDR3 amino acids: CASSLGDGVQETQYF. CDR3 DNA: TGCGCCAGCAGCTTGGGGGACGGCGTCCAAGAGACCCAGTACTTC.

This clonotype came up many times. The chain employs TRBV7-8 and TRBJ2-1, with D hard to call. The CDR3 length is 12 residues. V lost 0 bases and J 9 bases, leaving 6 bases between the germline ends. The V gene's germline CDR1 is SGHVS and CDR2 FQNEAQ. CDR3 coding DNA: TGTGCCAGCAGCTTAGCAGCGCCTGAGCAGTTCTTC. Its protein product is CASSLAAPEQFF.

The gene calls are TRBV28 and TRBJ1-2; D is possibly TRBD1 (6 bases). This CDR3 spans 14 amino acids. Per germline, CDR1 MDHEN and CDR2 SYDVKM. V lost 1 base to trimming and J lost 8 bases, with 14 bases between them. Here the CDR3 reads CASSLSSGGGGYTF. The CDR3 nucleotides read TGTGCCAGCAGTTTATCGTCCGGGGGCGGCGGCTACACCTTC.

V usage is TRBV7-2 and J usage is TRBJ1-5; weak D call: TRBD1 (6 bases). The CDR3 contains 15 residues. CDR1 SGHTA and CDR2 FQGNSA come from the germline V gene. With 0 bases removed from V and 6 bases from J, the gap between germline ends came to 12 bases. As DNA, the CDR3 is TGTGCCAGCAGCTTAGCAGGGGGGGAGATTCAGCCCCAGCATTTT. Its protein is CASSLAGGEIQPQHF.

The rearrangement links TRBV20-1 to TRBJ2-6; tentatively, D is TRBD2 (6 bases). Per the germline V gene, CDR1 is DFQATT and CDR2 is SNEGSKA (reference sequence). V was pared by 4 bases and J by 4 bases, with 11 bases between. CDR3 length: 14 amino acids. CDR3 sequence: CSATGLPGANVLTF. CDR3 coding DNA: TGCAGTGCTACGGGACTCCCGGGGGCCAACGTCCTGACTTTC.